These T cell receptor beta chains were read from a single sample in a study of cytomegalovirus exposure and HLA in healthy donors. Sequencing used immunoSEQ multiplex PCR; TCRdb keeps in-frame clones, though not all of them. This sample has about 150,000 clones, with 80% found just once. The sample taken for sequencing was PBMCs. These receptors were taken from a man aged 25-45 years in good health and CMV-seronegative. Both conserved end residues are part of each CDR3. D genes are given only for firm matches. Clone sizes are given selectively: once, few, many, or a class where the clone is expanded.

J gene,V gene,clone size,D gene,CDR3 DNA,CDR3 protein
TRBJ2-7,TRBV29-1,.,.,TGCAGCGTTTCAGGGGACAAAAGCACCTACGAGCAGTACTTC,CSVSGDKSTYEQYF
TRBJ2-1,TRBV27,.,TRBD1,TGTGCCAGCAGTTTATCGGGCGGGACAGGGACCAATGAGCAGTTCTTC,CASSLSGGTGTNEQFF
TRBJ2-2,TRBV4-2,.,TRBD2,TGTGCCAGCAGCCAAGATAGTGGACTAGCGGGAGCATATAACACCGGGGAGCTGTTTTTT,CASSQDSGLAGAYNTGELFF
TRBJ1-2,TRBV7-9,.,.,TGTGCCAGCAGCTTAATGGGCGCCTTGGATGGCTACACCTTC,CASSLMGALDGYTF
TRBJ2-7,TRBV10-1,.,TRBD1,TGCGCCAGCACCACGACAGGGGGCGCGTACGAGCAGTACTTC,CASTTTGGAYEQYF
TRBJ1-2,TRBV7-2,.,.,TGTGCCAGCAGCCCTGACAGCAACTATGGCTACACCTTC,CASSPDSNYGYTF
TRBJ2-1,TRBV5-4,.,TRBD2,TGTGCCAGCAGCTTGGGTGGCGGGAGGACCTACAATGAGCAGTTCTTC,CASSLGGGRTYNEQFF
TRBJ1-2,TRBV19,few,TRBD1,TGTGCCAGTTTCGACAGGGGCGACTATGGCTACACCTTC,CASFDRGDYGYTF
TRBJ1-2,TRBV7-9,.,.,TGTGCCAGCAGCCACGCAGGTCACGGCTACACCTTC,CASSHAGHGYTF
TRBJ2-5,TRBV2,.,.,TGTGCCAGCGAGATGGGGGAGGTCGAGACCCAGTACTTC,CASEMGEVETQYF
TRBJ2-7,TRBV7-7,few,.,TGTGCTAGCAGCCCCACGGGGGTAGTCGAGCAGTACTTC,CASSPTGVVEQYF
TRBJ2-5,TRBV19,.,TRBD2,TGTGCCAGTAGTATAGTCGGGACTAGCGGCGAGACCCAGTACTTC,CASSIVGTSGETQYF
TRBJ1-4,TRBV6-5,few,.,TGTGCCAGCAGTTATGACGCGGGGAATGAAAAACTGTTTTTT,CASSYDAGNEKLFF
TRBJ2-7,TRBV6-5,.,TRBD2,TGTGCCAGCAGTTTAGGACTAGCGGGTCCCTACGAGCAGTACTTC,CASSLGLAGPYEQYF
TRBJ1-2,TRBV7-9,.,.,TGTGCCAGCAGCTTAGGAGACTATGGCTACACCTTC,CASSLGDYGYTF
TRBJ2-2,TRBV5-1,few,TRBD1,TGCGCCAGCAGCTTGGGGACAGGGGTTCCCGGGGAGCTGTTTTTT,CASSLGTGVPGELFF
TRBJ1-3,TRBV27,.,.,TGTGCCAGCAGTCCGGGGAGGGGCAGAGGAAACACCATATATTTT,CASSPGRGRGNTIYF
TRBJ2-1,TRBV29-1,once,.,TGCAGCGTTGACAGGGGAATTTACAATGAGCAGTTCTTC,CSVDRGIYNEQFF
TRBJ1-1,TRBV5-1,.,TRBD1,TGCGCCAGCACCAGGACAGGGGGACCAAACACTGAAGCTTTCTTT,CASTRTGGPNTEAFF
TRBJ2-5,TRBV6-1,once,TRBD2,TGTGCCAGCAGTGAATCCCCTCGACTAGCGGTGCAAGAGACCCAGTACTTC,CASSESPRLAVQETQYF
TRBJ1-2,TRBV28,few,TRBD1,TGTGCCAGCAGTTTCCCTCTGGGGCAGGGGGTGATGCTGAACTATGGCTACACCTTC,CASSFPLGQGVMLNYGYTF
TRBJ1-2,TRBV28,.,.,TGTGCCAGCAGTGAACAGGGCAACTATGGCTACACCTTC,CASSEQGNYGYTF
TRBJ2-1,TRBV10-3,.,.,TGTGCCACGGAAGCGGAGAGCTCCTACAATGAGCAGTTCTTC,CATEAESSYNEQFF
TRBJ2-1,TRBV6-1,.,.,TGTGCCAGCAGTGACGCAGCGGCCTCCTACAATGAGCAGTTCTTC,CASSDAAASYNEQFF
TRBJ2-3,TRBV29-1,.,.,TGCAGCGTTGAAGAGACTAATTCGCAGTATTTT,CSVEETNSQYF
TRBJ1-3,TRBV7-9,.,.,TGTGCCAGCAGGCAGGGGAGCTCTGGAAACACCATATATTTT,CASRQGSSGNTIYF
TRBJ2-2,TRBV29-1,once,.,TGCAGCGCACGTGGAGGTCCCGGGGAGCTGTTTTTT,CSARGGPGELFF
TRBJ2-5,TRBV7-7,.,TRBD1,TGTGCTAGCAGCTTAAGTCGAGGACAGGGGGCAGAGACCCAGTACTTC,CASSLSRGQGAETQYF
TRBJ1-1,TRBV7-9,.,.,TGTGCCAGCAGCCCCGTCCTGAACACTGAAGCTTTCTTT,CASSPVLNTEAFF
TRBJ2-5,TRBV6-5,.,TRBD2,TGTGCCAGCAGTTACCTGCTAGCGGAGGGGGAGACCCAGTACTTC,CASSYLLAEGETQYF
TRBJ2-7,TRBV29-1,few,.,TGCAGCGCCCGGGACTACGAGCAGTACTTC,CSARDYEQYF
TRBJ2-7,TRBV6-1,.,.,TGTGCCAGCGCTGGGCAGAGGGTCGACGAGCAGTACTTC,CASAGQRVDEQYF
TRBJ2-6,TRBV19,.,TRBD1,TGTGCCACCTCCTCTTTCCGGGACAGGTGGTCTCGTGGGGCCAACGTCCTGACTTTC,CATSSFRDRWSRGANVLTF
TRBJ2-7,TRBV6-5,few,.,TGTGCCAGCAGTTACTTGGAGGGTAGCTCCTACGAGCAGTACTTC,CASSYLEGSSYEQYF
TRBJ2-7,TRBV27,.,TRBD1,TGTGCCAGCAGTTTAGGATGGGACAGGGGGCACGAGCAGTACTTC,CASSLGWDRGHEQYF
TRBJ1-3,TRBV30,.,.,TGTGCCTGGGACAGCAACTCTGGAAACACCATATATTTT,CAWDSNSGNTIYF
TRBJ2-7,TRBV7-2,.,.,TGTGCCAGCAGCTTAGGTGGCTTAATCTACGAGCAGTACTTC,CASSLGGLIYEQYF
TRBJ1-2,TRBV7-9,.,TRBD1,TGTGCCGGCAGTAACAGGGGGCGCGACTATGGCTACACCTTC,CAGSNRGRDYGYTF
TRBJ1-1,TRBV19,.,TRBD1,TGTGCCAGTAGTATACAGGCAGGGGGCCTGAACACTGAAGCTTTCTTT,CASSIQAGGLNTEAFF
TRBJ1-5,TRBV7-2,.,.,TGTGCCAGCGGGCGGACTTTTAATCAGCCCCAGCATTTT,CASGRTFNQPQHF